The source of this T cell receptor beta chain is a study of cytomegalovirus exposure and HLA in healthy donors. Study overall: Early on, a data release was issued that held some 91 million unique TCRs from HLA-typed donors. Broader study findings: DRB1 had the most TCR associations and HLA-C the fewest, a later analysis found, with rates varying by HLA locus. It emerged from a later analysis that several of the most significant clusters appeared to be linked to common viral pathogens. Cytomegalovirus status was reportedly diagnosed by the classifier with high sensitivity and specificity.

Comments on this clone: As yet, its antigen is unknown.

This CDR3 is built from 14 residues. Trimming took 5 bases from V and 8 from J; bases not matched to a gene: 5. Germline V CDR1 and CDR2: SGHAT, FQNNGV. 13 Jbeta primers and 60 Vbeta primers were used for the PCR. Profiled with immunoSEQ multiplex PCR; TCRdb holds only in-frame clones, not every one. The sample holds 150,000 to 200,000 clones, approximately 85% seen once. V and J are TRBV11-2 and TRBJ1-4, with 10 bases lining up with TRBD1. Sequenced input: PBMCs. The receptor comes from a man between 18 and 29 years old in good health and CMV-seropositive. CDR3 in amino acids: CASSMDRGGEKLFF. The CDR3 region has the DNA TGTGCCAGCAGCATGGACAGGGGGGGGGAAAAACTGTTTTTT.